A selection of T cell receptor beta chains follows, all from one sample in a study of cytomegalovirus exposure and HLA in healthy donors. Sequencing was performed with immunoSEQ multiplex PCR; in TCRdb, only in-frame clones are kept and a portion is missing. The repertoire holds approximately 260,000 clones, with approximately 86% as singletons. The source material was PBMCs. Source of these receptors: a woman younger than 45 in good health and CMV-seropositive. Each CDR3 is given with its conserved first and last residue. The D gene is left open where the match is weak. For some rows the clone size is stated as once, few or many, or as a class when expanded; others skip it.

D: TRBD1
J: TRBJ2-7
size: once
V: TRBV2
DNA: TGTGCCAGCAGTAAAGACCTGGACAGGGCGAACGAGCAGTACTTC
CDR3: CASSKDLDRANEQYF

D: -
J: TRBJ1-2
size: few
V: TRBV30
DNA: TGTGCCTCCCGACAGCCCGGGCACTATGGCTACACCTTC
CDR3: CASRQPGHYGYTF

D: -
J: TRBJ1-4
size: -
V: TRBV6-1
DNA: TGTGCCAGCAGTGCCTCAGGTGTCCTTGCAACTAATGAAAAACTGTTTTTT
CDR3: CASSASGVLATNEKLFF

D: -
J: TRBJ1-2
size: -
V: TRBV6-1
DNA: TGTGCCAGCACCCCGGGAAGAAGCTTCTATGGCTACACCTTC
CDR3: CASTPGRSFYGYTF

D: TRBD1
J: TRBJ2-7
size: once
V: TRBV28
DNA: TGTGCCAGCAGCCTACAGGGGGCCTTCGAGCAGTACTTC
CDR3: CASSLQGAFEQYF

D: -
J: TRBJ2-7
size: -
V: TRBV5-1
DNA: TGCGCCAGCAGCTTGCAGCCAGGGGGGTCGAGCGAGCAGTACTTC
CDR3: CASSLQPGGSSEQYF

D: TRBD1
J: TRBJ2-1
size: -
V: TRBV5-4
DNA: TGTGCCAGCAGCACTGACAGGGTGGCCCACAATGAGCAGTTCTTC
CDR3: CASSTDRVAHNEQFF

D: TRBD1
J: TRBJ2-2
size: -
V: TRBV2
DNA: TGTGCCAGCACGCAGGGGGCCGGGGAGCTGTTTTTT
CDR3: CASTQGAGELFF

D: TRBD2
J: TRBJ2-2
size: -
V: TRBV5-1
DNA: TGCGCCAGCAGCTTTCAAGCGGGAGCTGGGGAGCTGTTTTTT
CDR3: CASSFQAGAGELFF

D: TRBD1
J: TRBJ1-4
size: -
V: TRBV18
DNA: TGTGCCAGCTCACTAGACAGGGTATCGACTAATGAAAAACTGTTTTTT
CDR3: CASSLDRVSTNEKLFF

D: -
J: TRBJ1-1
size: -
V: TRBV7-9
DNA: TGTGCCAGCAGCTCTCCGGGACAAATGAACACTGAAGCTTTCTTT
CDR3: CASSSPGQMNTEAFF

D: TRBD1
J: TRBJ1-5
size: -
V: TRBV27
DNA: TGTGCCAGCAGTACGGACAGGGGTAATCAGCCCCAGCATTTT
CDR3: CASSTDRGNQPQHF

D: -
J: TRBJ2-6
size: -
V: TRBV5-1
DNA: TGCGCCAGCAGCTTGGCCGGGGGGCTCGGGGCCAACGTCCTGACTTTC
CDR3: CASSLAGGLGANVLTF

D: -
J: TRBJ1-3
size: -
V: TRBV29-1
DNA: TGCAGCGTTATTTCTTACTCTGGAAACACCATATATTTT
CDR3: CSVISYSGNTIYF

D: -
J: TRBJ2-7
size: -
V: TRBV14
DNA: TGTGCCAGCAGCCAAGCTGGCCAGGCTTACGAGCAGTACTTC
CDR3: CASSQAGQAYEQYF